The TCR beta chain described here comes from a study of blood T cell repertoires in COVID-19. Background on the study: Acute-phase and convalescent COVID-19 samples originated in the United States, Italy and Spain. From T cells, B-cell-depleted T cells, or PBMCs came the material, which was cDNA or gDNA.

In the source study's methods: Amplifying reference gene primers gave estimates of nucleated cell counts. Sequenced by immunoSEQ multiplex PCR; TCRdb stores in-frame clones only, minus some. D and trimming come from the DNA, and the V and J calls and clone size come from that table. In the table there are fewer than 350,000 clones, roughly 88% of which are singletons. During active infection, Seattle patients enrolled and were then monitored through disease. This CDR3 region has 14 residues. Trimming cost V 5 bases and J 6 bases, with 12 bases left between them. Germline lookup yields CDR1 SGHRS and CDR2 YFSETQ. This clone has only one observation.

The specimen sequenced was peripheral blood. This clonotype was sampled from a woman aged 25 to 39 with COVID-19, enrolled during active disease. This chain joins TRBV5-1 and TRBJ1-6, with D perhaps matching TRBD1 (6 bases). CDR3: CASSPGQINSPLHF. The DNA of the CDR3 is TGCGCCAGCAGTCCGGGACAAATTAATTCACCCCTCCACTTT. The complete variable domain, with remaining parts taken from reference TRBV5-1 and TRBJ1-6, reads KAGVTQTPRYLIKTRGQQVTLSCSPISGHRSVSWYQQTPGQGLQFLFEYFSETQRNKGNFPGRFSGRQFSNSRSEMNVSTLELGDSALYLCASSPGQINSPLHFGNGTRLTVT.